These T cell receptor beta chains were read from a single sample in a study of blood T cell repertoires in COVID-19. Libraries were prepared by immunoSEQ multiplex PCR; TCRdb keeps only in-frame clonotypes and omits some of them. The table has 80,000 or so clones, approximately 81% seen once; the top ten hold approximately 40%. Sequenced sample: peripheral blood. The receptors were gathered from a man older than 75 with acute or convalescent COVID-19. CDR3s include the opening cysteine and the closing phenylalanine or tryptophan. A D gene is named only where the DNA matches it firmly. Only some rows state a clone size, as once, few, many or a class for expanded clones.

j_gene	d_gene	abundance	v_gene	CDR3aa	CDR3nt
TRBJ1-2	.	.	TRBV15	CATSSSNRGGYTF	TGTGCCACCAGCAGCTCTAATCGGGGTGGCTACACCTTC
TRBJ1-2	.	.	TRBV5-1	CASSFSGPEAGYGYTF	TGCGCCAGCAGCTTTTCTGGGCCCGAGGCGGGCTATGGCTACACCTTC
TRBJ2-3	.	.	TRBV29-1	CSVGMGRGSDTQYF	TGCAGCGTTGGAATGGGCAGGGGCTCAGATACGCAGTATTTT
TRBJ2-5	TRBD1	.	TRBV7-2	CASSLGSTGQETQYF	TGTGCCAGCAGCTTAGGGTCGACAGGGCAAGAGACCCAGTACTTC
TRBJ2-1	.	.	TRBV4-1	CASSRTSNSYNEQFF	TGCGCCAGCAGCCGAACTAGTAACTCCTACAATGAGCAGTTCTTC
TRBJ2-6	.	.	TRBV5-1	CASSSGVSGANVLTF	TGCGCCAGCAGCTCAGGGGTCTCTGGGGCCAACGTCCTGACTTTC
TRBJ2-2	.	.	TRBV6-5	CASILTGNTGELFF	TGTGCCAGCATCCTGACAGGGAACACCGGGGAGCTGTTTTTT
TRBJ2-7	.	.	TRBV7-9	CASSLRGQGLREQYF	TGTGCCAGCAGCTTAAGAGGCCAGGGCCTCCGGGAGCAGTACTTC
TRBJ2-3	TRBD1	.	TRBV14	CASSRPGQGSTDTQYF	TGTGCCAGCAGCCGACCGGGACAGGGAAGCACAGATACGCAGTATTTT
TRBJ2-1	TRBD2	.	TRBV24-1	CATSDSLNGLAGVEQFF	TGTGCCACCAGTGATTCTCTTAATGGACTAGCGGGAGTTGAGCAGTTCTTC
TRBJ2-2	TRBD2	.	TRBV14	CASSQVLAGGYTGELFF	TGTGCCAGCAGCCAAGTACTAGCGGGAGGGTACACCGGGGAGCTGTTTTTT
TRBJ2-3	.	once	TRBV7-9	CASSETPGKRTDTQYF	TGTGCCAGCAGCGAAACCCCAGGGAAACGCACAGATACGCAGTATTTT
TRBJ2-5	.	once	TRBV18	CASSTTGETQYF	TGTGCCAGCTCTACCACCGGGGAGACCCAGTACTTC
TRBJ2-6	.	.	TRBV5-4	CASSELRGAGANVLTF	TGTGCCAGCAGCGAGCTCAGGGGGGCTGGGGCCAACGTCCTGACTTTC
TRBJ2-1	.	.	TRBV4-3	CASSQGGAYYNEQFF	TGCGCCAGCAGCCAAGGGGGCGCCTACTACAATGAGCAGTTCTTC
TRBJ1-2	TRBD1	.	TRBV28	CASSLYGTGNYGYTF	TGTGCCAGCAGTTTATATGGGACAGGGAACTATGGCTACACCTTC
TRBJ2-1	TRBD2	.	TRBV28	CASSSGTRSSTEQFF	TGTGCCAGCAGTTCCGGGACTAGGTCTTCGACGGAGCAGTTCTTC
TRBJ1-6	TRBD1	.	TRBV27	CASSSGQGRWNSPLHF	TGTGCCAGCAGTTCGGGACAGGGGAGGTGGAATTCACCCCTCCACTTT
TRBJ2-3	TRBD1	.	TRBV5-1	CASRPPGQGADTQYF	TGCGCCAGCAGACCTCCGGGACAGGGGGCGGATACGCAGTATTTT
TRBJ2-5	.	.	TRBV28	CASSLGGRQKETQYF	TGTGCCAGCAGTTTAGGGGGCCGACAGAAAGAGACCCAGTACTTC
TRBJ1-6	.	few	TRBV5-5	CASRPTGTYNSPLHF	TGTGCCAGCAGACCCACAGGGACCTATAATTCACCCCTCCACTTT
TRBJ1-2	.	few	TRBV28	CASSFWRGNYGYTF	TGTGCCAGCAGTTTTTGGCGGGGGAACTATGGCTACACCTTC
TRBJ2-3	TRBD2	.	TRBV7-2	CASSSTGTSFALPTQYF	TGTGCCAGCAGCTCTACCGGGACTAGTTTTGCCCTGCCTACGCAGTATTTT
TRBJ1-1	.	.	TRBV6-5	CASSRQLNTEAFF	TGTGCCAGCAGTCGACAACTGAACACTGAAGCTTTCTTT
TRBJ2-2	.	.	TRBV5-1	CASSFSAANTGELFF	TGCGCCAGCAGCTTTTCGGCGGCGAACACCGGGGAGCTGTTTTTT
TRBJ2-2	.	.	TRBV7-3	CASSLPTGQSTGELFF	TGTGCCAGCAGCTTACCGACAGGACAGAGTACCGGGGAGCTGTTTTTT
TRBJ1-1	.	.	TRBV4-3	CASRHQNVRSEAFF	TGCGCCAGCCGCCATCAGAACGTTAGGAGTGAAGCTTTCTTT
TRBJ2-1	TRBD1	.	TRBV24-1	CATSDLQSGGNEQFF	TGTGCCACCAGTGATTTGCAGTCAGGGGGCAATGAGCAGTTCTTC
TRBJ1-5	TRBD1	few	TRBV28	CASSLGGDRGQPQHF	TGTGCCAGCAGTTTAGGAGGGGACAGGGGTCAGCCCCAGCATTTT
TRBJ1-1	.	.	TRBV7-9	CASSPLGGVNTEAFF	TGTGCCAGCAGTCCACTAGGGGGAGTGAACACTGAAGCTTTCTTT
TRBJ1-4	.	.	TRBV30	CAWSTNREEKLFF	TGTGCCTGGAGTACCAACAGGGAGGAAAAACTGTTTTTT
TRBJ1-2	TRBD1	once	TRBV5-1	CASRFGQGVSGYTF	TGCGCCAGCAGATTCGGACAGGGGGTTTCGGGCTACACCTTC
TRBJ1-5	TRBD1	.	TRBV6-5	CASSFGQGRQPQHF	TGTGCCAGCAGTTTCGGACAGGGACGGCAGCCCCAGCATTTT
TRBJ1-5	.	.	TRBV30	CAWSVGQGYQPQHF	TGTGCCTGGAGCGTAGGGCAGGGTTATCAGCCCCAGCATTTT
TRBJ2-1	.	.	TRBV7-3	CASSSTRSSYNEQFF	TGTGCCAGCAGCTCGACTCGCAGCTCCTACAATGAGCAGTTCTTC
TRBJ1-2	.	.	TRBV28	CASSTWRGSLNYGYTF	TGTGCCAGCAGTACCTGGAGAGGGTCTTTAAACTATGGCTACACCTTC
TRBJ2-2	.	.	TRBV18	CASSRGGSNTGELFF	TGTGCCAGCTCACGAGGGGGATCGAACACCGGGGAGCTGTTTTTT
TRBJ2-1	TRBD2	.	TRBV19	CASSYRVLAGGPHEQFF	TGTGCCAGTAGTTATAGGGTTCTAGCGGGAGGGCCCCATGAGCAGTTCTTC
TRBJ1-6	TRBD1	.	TRBV5-1	CASGTGTENSPLHF	TGCGCCAGCGGCACCGGGACAGAGAATTCACCCCTCCACTTT
TRBJ2-7	.	.	TRBV18	CASSGGGPEQYF	TGTGCCAGCTCTGGGGGAGGACCCGAGCAGTACTTC
TRBJ2-5	TRBD1	.	TRBV4-1	CASSQVGTAQETQYF	TGCGCCAGCAGCCAAGTCGGGACAGCTCAAGAGACCCAGTACTTC
TRBJ1-6	.	.	TRBV19	CASSITGSNSPLHF	TGTGCCAGTAGTATTACAGGGTCCAATTCACCCCTCCACTTT
TRBJ1-5	.	.	TRBV4-1	CASSQDGSGFQPQHF	TGCGCCAGCAGCCAAGACGGGTCCGGGTTCCAGCCCCAGCATTTT